The sequence of this T cell receptor (beta chain) was determined in a study of blood T cells in healthy people across ages. Whole-study findings and limits: Roughly linearly, TCR beta diversity per million T cells fell as age increased.

About 10 milliliters of peripheral blood were drawn from each donor into EDTA-treated tubes. A minimum of 7 million PBMCs was isolated per sample. Extraction of total RNA produced a minimum of 5.5 micrograms from each sample. A J-beta primer mix and a sample-barcoded 5' primer were used in a second PCR of about 7 to 12 cycles. One entry per CDR3 protein results from TCRdb running MiXCR on the 5' RACE reads. The table shows about 1.6 million distinct CDR3 sequences, with about 35% occurring only once. About this clonotype: No antigen is known for it.

V trimming: 5 bases; J trimming: 3 bases; junction bases outside the gene matches: 10. Per the germline V gene, CDR1 is MGHRA and CDR2 is YSYEKL. This CDR3 region has 16 residues. V usage is TRBV4-1 and J usage is TRBJ1-5; 7 bases are shared with TRBD1. The receptor was derived from a woman aged 25 to 39 in good health. Input material: blood. The CDR3 loop reads CASSFRQGLDNQPQHF. CDR3 sequence (DNA): TGCGCCAGCAGCTTTCGACAGGGTCTTGACAATCAGCCCCAGCATTTT.